The present T cell receptor (beta chain) was sequenced within a study of shared clonotypes between healthy human individuals. TCRdb's table, derived via immunoSEQ multiplex PCR, lists solely in-frame clones and lacks some. The repertoire holds roughly 700,000 clones, with about 74% as singletons. V gave up 2 bases and J gave up 4 bases; unmatched junction bases: 4. The CDR3 runs 15 residues. The germline V gene has CDR1 SGHTA and CDR2 FQGNSA. The V call is TRBV7-2, the J call TRBJ2-2; 7 nucleotides line up with TRBD1. The TCR was taken from a woman aged 25 to 45 in good health. Sequencing was done on a sample of memory CD4+ T cells sorted from blood. Subset of the sample: CD45RA-negative fraction. CDR3 region: CASSLMTGPTGELFF. For the CDR3, the DNA is TGTGCCAGCAGCTTAATGACAGGGCCCACCGGGGAGCTGTTTTTT.